The 10 T cell receptor beta chains given below trace back to one sample, sequenced in a study of patients and donors after allogeneic stem cell transplantation. TCRdb used MiXCR to reprocess the RT-PCR reads, holding one entry per CDR3 protein. This sample carries about 410,000 distinct CDR3 sequences, roughly 17% of them seen once, and the ten largest clones take roughly 7.2%. The source material was blood, either unsorted or a sorted T cell fraction (not recorded which). The receptors originated from a human donor who was either an allogeneic HSCT recipient or a stem cell or donor lymphocyte infusion donor (not recorded which). It is not recorded whose cells these are; they may come from a transplant donor.

This clonotype showed up just a few times. CDR3 in DNA: TGTGCCAGCAGCTCTAGCGGGGGTAGTGCAGATACGCAGTATTTT. Protein product: CASSSSGGSADTQYF. The chain uses TRBV7-3 and TRBJ2-3; 10 bases fit TRBD2. Trimming cost V 4 bases and J 4 bases; bases outside gene matches: 5. The CDR3 has 15 residues. Germline V gene data show CDR1 as SGHTA and CDR2 as FQGTGA.

This clonotype appeared a few times. This sequence joins TRBV11-3 and TRBJ2-2; D uncertain. Germline V gene data show CDR1 as SGHNT and CDR2 as YENEEA. V was cut by 5 bases and J by 0 bases, with 7 bases left in between. The CDR3 sequence is 14 residues long. CDR3 residues: CASSADANTGELFF. Here the CDR3 DNA reads TGTGCCAGCAGCGCCGACGCGAACACCGGGGAGCTGTTTTTT.

This clonotype was counted between two and nine times. This chain uses TRBV7-3 with TRBJ2-7; possibly TRBD1 or TRBD2 for D (5 bases each). This CDR3 has 15 amino acids. Germline lookup yields CDR1 SGHTA and CDR2 FQGTGA. V lost 5 bases, J lost 2 bases, and 16 bases lay in between. The CDR3 DNA follows: TGTGCCAGCAGCCCCTCGTCGGGGCTCCCCTACGAGCAGTACTTC. Translating gives CASSPSSGLPYEQYF.

This chain connects TRBV18 to TRBJ2-5; D uncertain. The CDR3 totals 17 residues. The V end lost 6 bases, the J end lost 0 bases, and 20 bases lay between the germline ends. Germline loops: CDR1 KGHSH, CDR2 LQKENI. CDR3 residues: CASSLQKMTWYQETQYF. DNA of the CDR3: TGTGCCAGCTCCCTCCAGAAGATGACCTGGTACCAAGAGACCCAGTACTTC.

This clonotype showed up just a few times. This rearrangement joins TRBV27 to TRBJ1-6, with TRBD1 as a possible D gene (6 bases). The CDR3 loop spans 19 amino acids. Germline CDR1 and CDR2: MNHEY and SMNVEV (reference sequence). V was cut by 2 bases and J by 2 bases, with 19 bases left in between. CDR3 nucleotide sequence: TGTGCCAGCAGTTTAGTAGGGCAGGGGACCAGCACCTATAATTCACCCCTCCACTTT. It codes for CASSLVGQGTSTYNSPLHF.

This clonotype showed up many times. This sequence joins TRBV2 and TRBJ1-3; D not certain. V lost 6 bases to trimming and J lost 3 bases, with 3 bases between them. The CDR3 is 11 amino acids. CDR1 SNHLY and CDR2 FYNNEI come from the germline V gene. The CDR3 region has the DNA TGTGCCAGCAGGGATGGAAACACCATATATTTT. Residues: CASRDGNTIYF.

Many counts were recorded for this clonotype. V and J are TRBV9 and TRBJ2-2, with a tentative D call TRBD1 (7 bases). CDR1 is SGDLS, CDR2 YYNGEE, per germline. The germline V and J ends were trimmed by 2 bases and 5 bases, with 16 bases remaining between them. This CDR3 is built from 16 residues. The CDR3 spells CASSVGWRGRTGELFF. The CDR3 bases are TGTGCCAGCAGCGTCGGGTGGAGGGGGCGTACCGGGGAGCTGTTTTTT.

The V and J genes are TRBV7-9 and TRBJ2-7; D gene ambiguous. V gave up 1 base and J gave up 0 bases, with 7 bases separating them. The CDR3 extends over 14 amino acids. Germline-derived CDR1 and CDR2 are SEHNR and FQNEAQ (reference sequence). The CDR3 here is CASSLGAYSYEQYF. The CDR3 region has the DNA TGTGCCAGCAGCTTAGGGGCCTACTCCTACGAGCAGTACTTC.

The chain is built from TRBV21-1 and TRBJ1-4; TRBD1 is taken as the D call from the table, unchecked against the DNA. TRBV21-1 is shown as a pseudogene. The CDR3 sequence is 14 residues long. CDR3 DNA sequence: TGTGCCAGCAGCAAAGAGCGGGGACAGCTCTATCTGTTTTTT. Residues: CASSKERGQLYLFF.

V is TRBV7-9 and J is TRBJ2-7, with D perhaps matching TRBD2 (6 bases). CDR3 length equals 12 residues. Germline-derived CDR1 and CDR2 are SEHNR and FQNEAQ (reference sequence). Trimming took off 3 bases at V and 5 bases at J, with 8 bases between the two ends. In DNA, the CDR3 is TGTGCCAGCAGCTTCACTAGCCACGAGCAGTACTTC. Translating gives CASSFTSHEQYF.